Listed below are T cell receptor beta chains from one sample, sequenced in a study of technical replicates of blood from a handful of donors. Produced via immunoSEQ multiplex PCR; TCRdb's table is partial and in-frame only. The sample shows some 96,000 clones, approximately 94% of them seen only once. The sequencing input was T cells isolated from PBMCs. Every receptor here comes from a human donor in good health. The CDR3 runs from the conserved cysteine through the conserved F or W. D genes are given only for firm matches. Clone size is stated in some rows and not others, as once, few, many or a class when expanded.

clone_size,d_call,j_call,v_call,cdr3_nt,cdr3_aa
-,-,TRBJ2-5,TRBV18,TGTGCCAGCTCACCTTCTCAAGAGACCCAGTACTTC,CASSPSQETQYF
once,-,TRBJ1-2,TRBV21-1,TGTCAAGGGGCCAGTCGAGGCTACACCTTC,CQGASRGYTF
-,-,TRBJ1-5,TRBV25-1,TGTGCCAGCAGTGAATCAAGGGGGCCCCAGCATTTT,CASSESRGPQHF
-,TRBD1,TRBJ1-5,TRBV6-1,TGTGCCAGATCCGAAGGGGGCGATGGCAATCAGCCCCAGCATTTT,CARSEGGDGNQPQHF
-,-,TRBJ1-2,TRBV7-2,TGTGCCAGCAGGGGAGCGGATTACTATGGCTACACCTTC,CASRGADYYGYTF
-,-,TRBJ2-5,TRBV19,TGTGCCAGTAGTAACCTACAGGGACCGCAAGAGACCCAGTACTTC,CASSNLQGPQETQYF
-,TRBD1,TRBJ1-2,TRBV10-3,TGTGCCACCGTGGACAGGCCTAACTATGGCTACACCTTC,CATVDRPNYGYTF
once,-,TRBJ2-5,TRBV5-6,TGTGCCAGCAGCAGTTCTAGCGAACAAGAGACCCAGTACTTC,CASSSSSEQETQYF
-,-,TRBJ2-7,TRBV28,TGTGCCAGCAGTTCCCCCGGGAGCTCCTACGAGCAGTACTTC,CASSSPGSSYEQYF
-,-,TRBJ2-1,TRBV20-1,TGCAGTGCTACCGGGATCAATGAGCAGTTCTTC,CSATGINEQFF
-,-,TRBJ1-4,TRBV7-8,TGTGCCAGCAGCTTAGTCGCAGGGAAGGTAAAACTGTTTTTT,CASSLVAGKVKLFF
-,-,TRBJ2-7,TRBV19,TGTGCCACCGGGGGTGGCCTAGGGAGAGAGCAGTACTTC,CATGGGLGREQYF
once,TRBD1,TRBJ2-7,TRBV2,TGTGCCAGCAATAGTAGACAGGGGGGTTTTTACGAGCAGTACTTC,CASNSRQGGFYEQYF
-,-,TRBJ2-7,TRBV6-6,TGTGCCAGCTCAGCCCGGGAGCAGGGAGGAAAGCAGTACTTC,CASSAREQGGKQYF
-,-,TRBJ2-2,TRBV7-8,TGTGCCAGCAGAGACACAGGAGGGAAGGGGAACACCGGGGAGCTGTTTTTT,CASRDTGGKGNTGELFF
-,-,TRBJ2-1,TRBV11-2,TGTGCCAGCAGCTTAGTTCGGGGAGCCTACAATGAGCAGTTCTTC,CASSLVRGAYNEQFF
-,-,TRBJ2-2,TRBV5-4,TGTGCCAGCAGCTTGGAATCAGGGAACACCGGGGAGCTGTTTTTT,CASSLESGNTGELFF
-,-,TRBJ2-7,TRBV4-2,TGTGCCAGCAGCCAAGGATGGGCGGGGCGAGAGCAGTACTTC,CASSQGWAGREQYF
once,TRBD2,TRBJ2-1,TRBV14,TGTGCCAGCAGCCAAGATACGGGGGGTCCTTACACTGAGCAGTTCTTC,CASSQDTGGPYTEQFF
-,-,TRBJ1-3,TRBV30,TGTGCCTGCAAACAGGGAAACACCATATATTTT,CACKQGNTIYF
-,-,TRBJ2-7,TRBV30,TGTGCCTGGAGTTGGGGGGGGCTCGAGCAGTACTTC,CAWSWGGLEQYF
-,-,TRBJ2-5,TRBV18,TGTGCCAGCTCACCACCGAGCAGGGAACAAGAGACCCAGTACTTC,CASSPPSREQETQYF
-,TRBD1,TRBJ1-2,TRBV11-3,TGTGCCAGCAGCCCGAGACAGGGGGGCTACACCTTC,CASSPRQGGYTF